This TCR beta chain was recorded in a study of shared clonotypes between healthy human individuals (dated by TCRdb to 2020 to 2021). Describing the broader study: A couple of women and three men aged 18 to 49 years were included in the cohort. For each donor, three plates each were used for CD4 naive and CD4 memory, two plates were used for CD8 naive, and one plate was used for CD8 memory. To estimate repertoire size and how much clonotypes are shared between individuals, the study performed deep sequencing of blood TCR repertoires from a few healthy adults. Between about 0.85 and 8.9 billion PBMCs per donor were obtained by leukapheresis. To increase sequencing depth and limit assay-specific biases, TCR repertoire library preparation and sequencing were carried out by different laboratories using diverse techniques.

In regard to this clone: Its antigen is not yet known. Within one base of it there is no much larger clone, and no base qualities were kept.

Donors were healthy HIV-negative adults with no recently reported acute infections or vaccinations. Every donor was a Caucasian adult living in Nashville, Tennessee, USA. CD4+ T cells were enriched by magnetic negative selection, after which naive cells were positively selected on CD45RA and the negative fraction was taken as the memory subset. After blood collection by leukapheresis, PBMCs were isolated using Ficoll-Histopaque density gradient centrifugation and then cryopreserved in the vapor phase of liquid nitrogen. Analytical flow cytometry was used to check the purity and quantity of each magnetically sorted T cell population. From each sorted fraction, genomic DNA was isolated and quantified by UV absorbance on a Nanodrop 2000c. Overall results and qualifications from the work: Because the study included a small number of donors, the genetic and exposure-history diversity represented was limited. Based on pairwise subsampling, the degree of clonotype sharing among donors was expected to be affected by sequencing depth. Across a few donors, around 5% of naive CD4, more than 3% of naive CD8, under 2.5% of memory CD4, and under 0.45% of memory CD8 clonotypes were shared. Higher generation probabilities were observed for clonotypes shared by all four sorted-subset donors than for non-shared clonotypes. Sampling was restricted to blood, and TCR repertoires in tissue are likely to differ from TCR repertoires in blood. Estimated clonotype richness was generally larger for naive than for memory subsets. Incomplete sequencing was indicated by rarefaction of sorted-subset datasets, despite the large sequencing depth.

Between the V and J ends, shortened by 2 bases and 3 bases respectively, the junction contains 5 bases. The germline V gene yields MDHEN for CDR1 and SYDVKM for CDR2. The CDR3 runs 12 residues from the cysteine to the phenylalanine. The DNA shown is the 36-base CDR3, in frame from base 1. Using the deep immunoSEQ assay, TCR CDR3 regions were amplified from genomic DNA by multiplex PCR. For each cell subset, the extracted genomic DNA was distributed evenly across all wells of several immunoSEQ 96-well plates, and each plate served as one replicate. For sorted subsets, each replicate PCR was loaded with approximately 0.2 ug genomic DNA, equivalent to about 30,000 T cell genomes. The purified libraries were quantified using a Qubit 3.0 fluorometer, sized with a Bioanalyzer 2100, and then quantified again using the KAPA Library Quantification kit. A separate single-read 150-cycle Illumina NextSeq 550 flow cell was used to sequence each immunoSEQ 96-well plate. Under the source paper's analysis protocol: Because only junctional sequences without quality scores were contained in the immunoSEQ output, filtering matching that applied to full-length reads could not be performed. Sequences were annotated with PyIR, a Python wrapper for IgBLAST v1.9, and V/J genes and CDR3 were assigned using IMGT germline references. Reads with weak V/J assignments (E-value above 1e-6), missing CDR3, stop codons, out-of-frame junctions, or ambiguous translated residues were removed. V3J clonotypes were defined by identical inferred V gene, J gene, and CDR3 amino acid sequence. The percentage overlap between two repertoires was calculated by dividing the number of shared unique clonotypes by the size of the smaller repertoire. Repertoire richness was assessed with RTK rarefaction, the Chao1 estimator, and Recon v2.1 estimates of unobserved clonotypes. OLGA was used to compute generation probabilities for all TCRbeta clonotypes that the gDNA method yielded from a handful of donors. TCRdb took over this immuneACCESS table, retaining in-frame rearrangements with V and J assigned. Such tables are incomplete; in checked studies, under half of the missing clones stem from an unresolved V gene, and the remainder is unexplained. V and J calls and clone size follow that table, whereas D and trimming were derived from the DNA. The table for this sample lists over a million clones; roughly 96% of them were counted only once. About 1% of the sample is held by the ten biggest clonotypes.

The receptor chain draws on TRBV28 and TRBJ2-7; no D gene is confidently identified. Sequences were obtained from naive CD4+ T cells sorted from blood. Taken with the paper, the label for cell subset or site translates to: CD45RA+ positively selected. This sequence was found in a man aged 25-40 years in good health. Read as DNA, the sequence is TGTGCCAGCAGTTTAGGGAACTACGAGCAGTACTTC. It is translated as CASSLGNYEQYF.